One sample yielded the 8 T cell receptor beta chains listed below, sequenced in a study of cytomegalovirus exposure and HLA in healthy donors. 60 Vbeta and 13 Jbeta primers were used in PCR. TCRdb's copy holds only in-frame clones and misses some; the assay was immunoSEQ multiplex PCR. The sample has about 160,000 clones; around 79% are singletons. The sample comprised PBMCs. Receptors originate from a human donor in good health.

J is TRBJ2-1 and V is TRBV4-1; no definite D call. Trimming cost V 5 bases and J 5 bases, with 25 bases left between them. The CDR3 is made up of 18 amino acids. CDR1 MGHRA and CDR2 YSYEKL come from the germline V gene. The DNA of the CDR3 is TGCGCCAGCAGCTCTATCGGTTTAAAGCGTCACTCGGACAATGAGCAGTTCTTC. Translating it yields CASSSIGLKRHSDNEQFF.

The chain links TRBV7-9 to TRBJ2-7; D might be TRBD2 (7 bases). Germline values: CDR1 SEHNR, CDR2 FQNEAQ (reference sequence). Trimming took 5 bases from V and 7 from J, leaving 21 bases between them. This CDR3 comprises 15 residues. The CDR3 protein is CASSPRGGASGEQYF. In DNA, the CDR3 is TGTGCCAGCAGCCCGCGTGGGGGGGCCTCAGGAGAGCAGTACTTC. Combining the CDR3 with reference TRBV7-9 and TRBJ2-7 gives the whole variable domain DTGVSQNPRHKITKRGQNVTFRCDPISEHNRLYWYRQTLGQGPEFLTYFQNEAQLEKSRLLSDRFSAERPKGSFSTLEIQRTEQGDSAMYLCASSPRGGASGEQYFGPGTRLTVT.

This rearrangement joins TRBV27 to TRBJ1-2, with D perhaps matching TRBD1 (6 bases). Germline V gene lookup returns CDR1 MNHEY and CDR2 SMNVEV (reference sequence). The CDR3 loop spans 13 amino acids. Trimming shortened V by 5 bases and J by 3 bases, and 10 bases separated the two germline ends. This CDR3 is CASSPDRDYGYTF. The DNA for the CDR3 is TGTGCCAGCAGTCCGGACAGAGACTATGGCTACACCTTC.

This chain joins TRBV7-9 and TRBJ2-7, with 9 bases that match TRBD1. CDR3 size: 16 residues. Germline CDR1 SEHNR, CDR2 FQNEAQ (reference sequence). The trim removed 8 bases at V and 3 bases at J, leaving 14 bases unmatched. CDR3 in amino acids: CASSVAPGTGHYEQYF. The CDR3 DNA follows: TGTGCCAGCTCCGTAGCGCCCGGGACAGGGCACTACGAGCAGTACTTC.

V and J are TRBV6-5 and TRBJ1-6; no definite D call. The CDR3 totals 16 residues. Germline CDR1 reads MNHEY; CDR2 reads SVGAGI. Trimming cost V 4 bases and J 2 bases, with 12 bases left between them. CDR3 in amino acids: CASSLESGAYNSPLHF. CDR3 nucleotide sequence: TGTGCCAGCAGTTTGGAATCAGGCGCCTATAATTCACCCCTCCACTTT.

The chain uses TRBV18 and TRBJ2-7, with TRBD1 identical over 7 bases. The J segment lost 6 bases and the V segment lost 8 bases, leaving 13 bases of the junction unmatched. CDR1 and CDR2 from the germline V gene are KGHSH and LQKENI. The CDR3 is 14 amino acids. The CDR3 nucleotides are TGTGCCAGCGGAACCGGGACAGACCGTCGCGAGCAGTACTTC. It encodes CASGTGTDRREQYF.

The V gene is TRBV7-2, the J gene TRBJ1-4; D remains unclear. V was pared by 2 bases and J by 0 bases, with 10 bases between. The CDR3 consists of 16 residues. CDR1 is SGHTA, CDR2 FQGNSA, per germline. DNA for the CDR3: TGTGCCAGCAGCTTAAGTGGCCAACCAACTAATGAAAAACTGTTTTTT. Translating it yields CASSLSGQPTNEKLFF.

CDR3 bases: TGTGCCAGCGCGTGGGGGGGCACCCGCACGGCTTTCTTT. The encoded protein is CASAWGGTRTAFF. The chain has TRBV28 and TRBJ1-1; a weak D match, TRBD1 (6 bases). The germline V and J ends were trimmed by 8 bases and 11 bases, with 21 bases remaining between them. In germline, CDR1 is MDHEN, CDR2 SYDVKM. CDR3 length equals 13 residues.